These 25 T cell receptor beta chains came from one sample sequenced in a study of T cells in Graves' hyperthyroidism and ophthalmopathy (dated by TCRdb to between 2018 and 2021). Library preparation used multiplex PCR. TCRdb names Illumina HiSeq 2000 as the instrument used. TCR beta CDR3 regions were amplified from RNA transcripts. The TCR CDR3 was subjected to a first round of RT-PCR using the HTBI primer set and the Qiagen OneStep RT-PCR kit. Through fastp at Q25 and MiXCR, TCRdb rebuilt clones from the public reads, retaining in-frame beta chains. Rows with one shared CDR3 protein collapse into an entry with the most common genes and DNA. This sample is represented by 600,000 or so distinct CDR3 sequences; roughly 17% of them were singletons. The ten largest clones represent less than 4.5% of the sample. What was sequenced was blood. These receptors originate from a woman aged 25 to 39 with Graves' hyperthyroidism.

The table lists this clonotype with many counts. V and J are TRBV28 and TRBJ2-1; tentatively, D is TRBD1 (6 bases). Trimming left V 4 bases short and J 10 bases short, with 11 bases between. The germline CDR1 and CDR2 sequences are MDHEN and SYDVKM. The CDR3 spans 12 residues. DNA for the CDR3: TGTGCCAGCAGTTGGACCAGGGGCGAGCAGTTCTTC. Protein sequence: CASSWTRGEQFF.

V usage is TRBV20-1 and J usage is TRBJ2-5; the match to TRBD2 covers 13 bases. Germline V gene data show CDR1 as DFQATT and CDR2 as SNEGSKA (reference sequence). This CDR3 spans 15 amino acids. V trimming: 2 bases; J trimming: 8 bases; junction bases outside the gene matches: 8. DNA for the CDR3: TGCAGTGCTAGATCCACGACTAGCGGGAGGCTCACCCAGTACTTC. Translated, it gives CSARSTTSGRLTQYF.

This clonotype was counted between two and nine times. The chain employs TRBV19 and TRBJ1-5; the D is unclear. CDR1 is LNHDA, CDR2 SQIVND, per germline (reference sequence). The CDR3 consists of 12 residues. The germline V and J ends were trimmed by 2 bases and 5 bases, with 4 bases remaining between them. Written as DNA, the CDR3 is TGTGCCAGTAGTATACGAGATCAGCCCCAGCATTTT. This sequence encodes CASSIRDQPQHF.

The chain's CDR3 is CASTLAGLGYTDTQYF. In nucleotides, the CDR3 is TGTGCCAGCACCCTGGCAGGACTAGGATACACAGATACGCAGTATTTT. The V gene is TRBV28, the J gene TRBJ2-3; 7 bases agree with TRBD2. The CDR3 has 16 amino acids. Germline-derived CDR1 and CDR2 are MDHEN and SYDVKM. V lost 7 bases and J lost 2; bases outside the gene matches: 12. Full variable domain (rest looked up from reference TRBV28 and TRBJ2-3): DVKVTQSSRYLVKRTGEKVFLECVQDMDHENMFWYRQDPGLGLRLIYFSYDVKMKEKGDIPEGYSVSREKKERFSLILESASTNQTSMYLCASTLAGLGYTDTQYFGPGTRLTVL.

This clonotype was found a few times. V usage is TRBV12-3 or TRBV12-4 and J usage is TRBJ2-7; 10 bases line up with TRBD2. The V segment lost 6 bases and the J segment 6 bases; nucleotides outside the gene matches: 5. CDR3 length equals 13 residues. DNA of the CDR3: TGTGCCAGCAGATCGGGACTAGCGATCGAGCAGTACTTC. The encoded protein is CASRSGLAIEQYF.

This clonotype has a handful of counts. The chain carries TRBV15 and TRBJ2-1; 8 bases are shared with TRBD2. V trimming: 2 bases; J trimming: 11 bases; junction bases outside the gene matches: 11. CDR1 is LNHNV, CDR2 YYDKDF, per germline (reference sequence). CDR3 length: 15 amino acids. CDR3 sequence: CATSRQREIVSQQFF. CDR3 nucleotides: TGTGCCACCAGCAGACAGCGGGAGATCGTGTCGCAGCAGTTCTTC.

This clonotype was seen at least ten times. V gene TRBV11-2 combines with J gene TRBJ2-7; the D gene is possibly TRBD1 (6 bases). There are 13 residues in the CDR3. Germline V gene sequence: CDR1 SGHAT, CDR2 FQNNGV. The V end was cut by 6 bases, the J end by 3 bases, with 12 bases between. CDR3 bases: TGTGCCAGCAGAAAACCACAGGGCTACGAGCAGTACTTC. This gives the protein CASRKPQGYEQYF.

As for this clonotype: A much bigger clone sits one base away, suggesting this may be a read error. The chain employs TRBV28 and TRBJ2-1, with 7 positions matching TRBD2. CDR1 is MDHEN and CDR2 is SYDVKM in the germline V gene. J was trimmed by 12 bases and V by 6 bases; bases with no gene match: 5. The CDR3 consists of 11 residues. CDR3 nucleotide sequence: TGTGCCAGCAGCTATGGACTAGGGCAGTTCTTC. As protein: CASSYGLGQFF.

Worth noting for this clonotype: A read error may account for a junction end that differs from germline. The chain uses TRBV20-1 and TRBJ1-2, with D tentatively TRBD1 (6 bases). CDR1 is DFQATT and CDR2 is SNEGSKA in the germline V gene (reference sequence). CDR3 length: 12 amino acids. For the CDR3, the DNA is TGCAGTGCTTACAGGGACCTCTATGGCCACACCTTC. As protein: CSAYRDLYGHTF.

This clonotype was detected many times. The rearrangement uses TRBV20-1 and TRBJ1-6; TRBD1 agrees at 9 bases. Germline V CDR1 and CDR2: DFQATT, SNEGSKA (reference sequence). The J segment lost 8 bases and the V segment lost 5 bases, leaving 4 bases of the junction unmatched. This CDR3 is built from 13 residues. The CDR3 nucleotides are TGCAGTGCTGCCGGGACAGGGTATTCACCCCTCCACTTT. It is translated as CSAAGTGYSPLHF.

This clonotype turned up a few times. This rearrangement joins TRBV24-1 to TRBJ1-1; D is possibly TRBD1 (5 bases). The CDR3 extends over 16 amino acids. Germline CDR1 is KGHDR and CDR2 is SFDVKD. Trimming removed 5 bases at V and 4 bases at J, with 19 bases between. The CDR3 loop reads CATSAPGRSGSTEAFF. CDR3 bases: TGTGCCACCAGTGCCCCCGGTCGGTCAGGGTCCACTGAAGCTTTCTTT.

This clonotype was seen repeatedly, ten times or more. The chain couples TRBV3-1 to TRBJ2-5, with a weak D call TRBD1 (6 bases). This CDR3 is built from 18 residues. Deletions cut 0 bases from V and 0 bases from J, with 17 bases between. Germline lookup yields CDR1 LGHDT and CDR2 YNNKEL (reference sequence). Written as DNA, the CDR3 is TGTGCCAGCAGCCAAGATGGATTAGGCAGGGGCGACCAAGAGACCCAGTACTTC. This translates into CASSQDGLGRGDQETQYF.

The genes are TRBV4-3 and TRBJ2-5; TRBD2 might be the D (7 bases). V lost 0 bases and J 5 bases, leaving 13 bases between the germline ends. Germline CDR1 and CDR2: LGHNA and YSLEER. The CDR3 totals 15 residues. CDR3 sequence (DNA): TGCGCCAGCAGCCAAGAGAAGGGGGGGGGTGAGACCCAGTACTTC. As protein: CASSQEKGGGETQYF.

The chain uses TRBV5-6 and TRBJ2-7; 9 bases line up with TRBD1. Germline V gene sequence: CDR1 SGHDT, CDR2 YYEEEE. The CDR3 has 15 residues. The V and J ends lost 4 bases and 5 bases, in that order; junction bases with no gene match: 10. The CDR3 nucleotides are TGTGCCAGCAGCCCCCGGGACAGGGATAAGGACGAGCAGTACTTC. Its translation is CASSPRDRDKDEQYF.

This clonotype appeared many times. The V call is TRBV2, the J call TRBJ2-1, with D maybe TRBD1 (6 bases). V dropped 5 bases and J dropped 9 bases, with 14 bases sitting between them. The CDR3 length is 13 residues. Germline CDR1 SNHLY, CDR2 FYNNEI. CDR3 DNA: TGTGCCAGCAGTCCAAGACAGGACAGTGAGCAGTTCTTC. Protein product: CASSPRQDSEQFF.

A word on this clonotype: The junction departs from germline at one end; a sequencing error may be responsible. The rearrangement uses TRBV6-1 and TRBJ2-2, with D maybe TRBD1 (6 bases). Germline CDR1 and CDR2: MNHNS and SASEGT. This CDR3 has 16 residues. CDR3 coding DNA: TGTGCCAGCAGGCCCGACAGGTGGATGAGCACCGGGGAGCTGCTTTTT. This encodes CASRPDRWMSTGELLF.

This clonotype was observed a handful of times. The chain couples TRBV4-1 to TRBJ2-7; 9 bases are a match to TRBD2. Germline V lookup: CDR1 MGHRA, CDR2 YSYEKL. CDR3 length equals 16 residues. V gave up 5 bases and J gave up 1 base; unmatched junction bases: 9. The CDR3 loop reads CASSFDESGRSYEQYF. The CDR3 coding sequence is TGCGCCAGCAGCTTCGATGAGAGCGGGAGGTCCTACGAGCAGTACTTC.

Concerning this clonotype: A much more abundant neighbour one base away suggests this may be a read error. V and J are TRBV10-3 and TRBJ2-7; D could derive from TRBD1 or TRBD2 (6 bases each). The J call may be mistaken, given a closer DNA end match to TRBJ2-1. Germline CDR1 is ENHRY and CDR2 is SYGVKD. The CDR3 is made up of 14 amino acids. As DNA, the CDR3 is TGTGCCATCAGTGAGTCGGGGGGCTCCTACGAGCAGTTCTTC. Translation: CAISESGGSYEQFF.

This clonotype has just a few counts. The CDR3: CSVGSQRVTDTQYF. DNA of the CDR3: TGCAGCGTTGGCAGCCAGCGGGTGACAGATACGCAGTATTTT. V gene TRBV29-1 combines with J gene TRBJ2-3, with a possible D match to TRBD2 (6 bases). This CDR3 comprises 14 residues. V lost 4 bases, J lost 3 bases, and 14 bases lay in between. Germline values: CDR1 SQVTM, CDR2 ANQGSEA.

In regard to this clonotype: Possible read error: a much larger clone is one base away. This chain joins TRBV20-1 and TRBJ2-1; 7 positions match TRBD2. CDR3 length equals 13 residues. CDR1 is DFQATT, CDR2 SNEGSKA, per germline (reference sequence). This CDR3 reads CSVVNGRYNGQFF. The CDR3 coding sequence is TGCAGCGTTGTAAACGGGAGGTACAATGGGCAGTTCTTC.

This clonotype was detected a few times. The CDR3 spells CASSLDQRVEQYF. The CDR3 DNA reads TGTGCCAGCAGCTTAGATCAGAGGGTGGAGCAGTACTTC. The chain uses TRBV11-3 and TRBJ2-7; maybe TRBD2 (5 bases). Germline V gene sequence: CDR1 SGHNT, CDR2 YENEEA. Trimming pared 0 bases from V and 7 bases from J, leaving 10 bases between. The CDR3 totals 13 residues.

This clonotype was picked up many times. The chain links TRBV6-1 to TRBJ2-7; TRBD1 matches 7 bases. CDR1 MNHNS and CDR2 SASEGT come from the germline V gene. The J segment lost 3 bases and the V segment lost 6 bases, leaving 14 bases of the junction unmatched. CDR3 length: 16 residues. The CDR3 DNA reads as TGTGCCAGCAGCCATCTCTCGACAGGGACCCTCTACGAGCAGTACTTC. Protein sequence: CASSHLSTGTLYEQYF.

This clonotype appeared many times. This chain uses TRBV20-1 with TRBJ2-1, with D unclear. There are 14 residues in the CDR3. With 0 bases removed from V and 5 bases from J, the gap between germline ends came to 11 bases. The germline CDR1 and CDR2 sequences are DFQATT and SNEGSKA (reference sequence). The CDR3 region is CSARDFPMDNEQFF. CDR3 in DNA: TGCAGTGCTAGAGATTTTCCCATGGACAATGAGCAGTTCTTC.

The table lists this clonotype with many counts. The chain's CDR3 is CSARVKAGGEQFF. Here the CDR3 DNA reads TGCAGTGCTAGGGTGAAAGCGGGAGGTGAGCAGTTCTTC. J is TRBJ2-1 and V is TRBV20-1; 9 bases align to TRBD2. J gave up 9 bases and V 3 bases, and 6 bases lay outside the gene matches. Germline CDR1 and CDR2: DFQATT and SNEGSKA (reference sequence). CDR3 length equals 13 residues.

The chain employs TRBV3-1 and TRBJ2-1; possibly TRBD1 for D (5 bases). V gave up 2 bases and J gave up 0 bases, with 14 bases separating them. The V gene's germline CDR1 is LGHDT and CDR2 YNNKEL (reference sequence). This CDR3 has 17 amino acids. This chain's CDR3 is CASSQRGIPSSYNEQFF. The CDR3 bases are TGTGCCAGCAGCCAAAGGGGCATACCGAGCTCCTACAATGAGCAGTTCTTC.